Detailed here is one T cell receptor beta chain. The antigen remains unidentified. Measured with immunoSEQ multiplex PCR; TCRdb has only the in-frame clones, and not every one. The sample contains 26,000 or so clones, 80% to 90% of which appear only once. This sample stems from a study of T cells in localized non-small cell lung cancer. The CDR3 consists of 14 residues. The germline V gene has CDR1 LGHNT and CDR2 FRNRAP. V was shortened by 3 bases and J by 6 bases, with 12 bases between the two germline ends. Points from the study as a whole: Uninvolved adjacent lung showed higher T cell clonality than tumor.

The TCR originated in a female donor of 60 years or more with stage II squamous cell lung carcinoma. The chain carries TRBV12-5 and TRBJ2-1; tentatively, D is TRBD1 (5 bases). The sample here was peripheral blood, taken before any cancer treatment. CDR3 DNA sequence: TGTGCTAGTGGTTTAGGCCTCCAGGGCAATGAGCAGTTCTTC. Residues: CASGLGLQGNEQFF.